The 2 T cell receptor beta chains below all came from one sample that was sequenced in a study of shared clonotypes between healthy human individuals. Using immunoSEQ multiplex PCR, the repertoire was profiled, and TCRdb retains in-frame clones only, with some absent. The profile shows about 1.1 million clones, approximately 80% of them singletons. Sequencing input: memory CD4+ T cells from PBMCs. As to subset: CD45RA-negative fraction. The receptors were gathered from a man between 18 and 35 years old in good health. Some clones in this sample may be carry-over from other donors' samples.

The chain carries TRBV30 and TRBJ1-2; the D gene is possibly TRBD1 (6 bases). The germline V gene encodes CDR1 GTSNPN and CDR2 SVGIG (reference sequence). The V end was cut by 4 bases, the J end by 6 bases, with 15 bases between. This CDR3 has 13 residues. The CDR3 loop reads CAWNRAVLDGYTF. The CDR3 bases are TGTGCCTGGAACAGGGCGGTTCTGGATGGCTACACCTTC.

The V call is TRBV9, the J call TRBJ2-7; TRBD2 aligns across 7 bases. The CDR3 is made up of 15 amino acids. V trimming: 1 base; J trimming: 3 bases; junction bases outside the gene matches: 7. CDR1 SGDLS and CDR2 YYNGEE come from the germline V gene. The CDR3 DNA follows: TGTGCCAGCAGCGTAACAGGACTAGGCGGCTACGAGCAGTACTTC. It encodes CASSVTGLGGYEQYF.